This TCR beta chain was obtained from a study of beta chain features in type 1 diabetes (dated by TCRdb to the late 2010s). Study-level background: Patients and healthy donors did not differ in mean age, gender distribution, total cell number or subset yield. Across all samples, fewer than 110,000,000 sorted cells were examined, and cell number per subset correlated strongly with RNA yield. The study compared the TCRB repertoires of sorted circulating CD4+ T cell subsets in recently diagnosed type 1 diabetes patients with those in matched healthy donors. Regulatory and stem cell-like memory subsets were obtained from only 8 patients and roughly 8 healthy donors, while naive and central memory subsets were obtained from all 30 or so donors. Beyond this particular receptor, the publication reports: PCR might favor shorter templates, but patient and control samples were amplified and corrected together, so any skew would affect both groups equally. Naive, central memory and regulatory TCRB repertoires appeared to be more similar among patients than among healthy donors. Because cDNA was sequenced instead of genomic DNA, activated cells with high expression could be over-represented, although the groups did not differ in activation or CD3 levels. At VDJ recombination sites, type 1 diabetes patients had fewer insertions and more deleted nucleotides, which implies abnormalities in thymic rearrangement. Type 1 diabetes patients showed a moderate but significant shortening of TCRB CDR3 length in all four CD4+ subsets. HLA sub-analyses involved small numbers of individuals, so any influence of HLA type on TCRB rearrangement remained unresolved.

This clone was seen a handful of times. Its antigen is not yet known. Within one base of it there is no much larger clone, and no base qualities were kept. The entire amount of isolated RNA was reverse transcribed using the High Capacity cDNA Reverse Transcription Kit, so the sequenced TCRB transcripts were expressed ones. Naive, central memory and regulatory T cell samples underwent deep immunoSEQ sequencing, averaging roughly 3.5 million total reads per sample. Sorted cells were lysed in RLT buffer, and RNA was extracted using DNase-treated RNeasy Micro or Mini kits according to cell number. To prevent cross-contamination, each cell subset was processed individually, whereas patient and healthy donor samples were processed jointly. TCRB sequences were amplified from cDNA with the immunoSEQ multiplex PCR, producing 87-bp fragments spanning the CDR3 region. Amplicons were sequenced on the Illumina HiSeq platform. The authors' analysis ran thus. PCR bias was corrected computationally using synthetic template baselines, and reads within Hamming distance 2 were collapsed, with unmergeable singletons discarded. Reads were aligned to IMGT to assign V, D and J genes, CDR3 length, and insertions or deletions at six rearrangement sites. Within each subset, clonotype counts were normalized to sorted cell number, after which true diversity and Gini coefficients were computed with the tcR R package. The overlap coefficient, calculated on TCRB nucleotide sequences, was used to measure repertoire sharing. Out-of-frame TCRB sequences from naive cells were analyzed to stand in for the pre-selection repertoire. TCRdb re-hosts the immuneACCESS table, in-frame sequences only. Its copies lack some clones; in the studies checked, an unresolved V gene accounts for under half of them, and the cause for the rest is not known. The V and J calls and clone size come from that table; D and trimming were worked out from the DNA. The sample yields roughly 400,000 clones; approximately 15% were counted once. About 0.04% of the sample is taken by the ten largest.

From each donor, a single peripheral blood sample of 100 to 150 mL on average was drawn into heparinised tubes. Naive, central memory, regulatory and stem cell-like memory CD4+ T cells were sorted on a BD FACSAria II using a panel including CD45RO, CCR7, CD25, CD127, CD95 and CD27. All sorted populations exceeded 95% purity. PBMCs were isolated right away by Lymphoprep density gradient centrifugation and were stained directly, without culture. So that batch effects would be minimized, each experiment stained and sorted samples in pairs, pairing one healthy donor with one patient. Sequences SGHDT (CDR1) and YYEEEE (CDR2) are obtained from the germline V gene. Relative to germline, V is 4 bases shorter and J is 5 bases shorter, with 16 bases between their ends. The CDR3 contains 14 residues, cysteine and phenylalanine counted. The sequence is cut down to CDR3 DNA, 42 bases in frame from base 1.

This clonotype was sampled from a man between 25 and 39 years old in good health. The chain links TRBV5-6 with TRBJ2-7, with TRBD2 as a weak D call on 6 bases. Sequences were obtained from naive CD4+ T cells from blood. The cell subset or site label corresponds to: true naive CD4+ T cells. This receptor carries the CDR3 CASSRGYRSHEQYF. In nucleotide form, the sequence is TGTGCCAGCAGCCGGGGGTACAGGTCCCACGAGCAGTACTTC. Reference TRBV5-6 and TRBJ2-7 proteins supply the regions before and after the CDR3; the full variable domain is: DAGVTQSPTHLIKTRGQQVTLRCSPKSGHDTVSWYQQALGQGPQFIFQYYEEEERQRGNFPDRFSGHQFPNYSSELNVNALLLGDSALYLCASSRGYRSHEQYFGPGTRLTVT.